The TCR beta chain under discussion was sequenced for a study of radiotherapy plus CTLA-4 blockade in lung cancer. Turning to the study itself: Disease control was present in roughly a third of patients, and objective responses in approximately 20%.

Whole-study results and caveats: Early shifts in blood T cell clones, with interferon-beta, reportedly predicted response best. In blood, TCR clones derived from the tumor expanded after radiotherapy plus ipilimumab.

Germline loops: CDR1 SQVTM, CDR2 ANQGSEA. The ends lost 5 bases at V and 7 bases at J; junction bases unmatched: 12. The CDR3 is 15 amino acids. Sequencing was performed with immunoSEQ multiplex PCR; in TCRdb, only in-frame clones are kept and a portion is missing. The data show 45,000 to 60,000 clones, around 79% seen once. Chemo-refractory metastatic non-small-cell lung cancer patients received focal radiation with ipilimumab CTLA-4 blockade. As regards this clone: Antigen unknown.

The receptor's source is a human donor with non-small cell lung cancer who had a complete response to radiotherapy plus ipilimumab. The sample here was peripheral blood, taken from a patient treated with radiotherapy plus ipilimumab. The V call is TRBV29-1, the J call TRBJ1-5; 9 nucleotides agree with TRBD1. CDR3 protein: CSVSTGTGHGQPQHF. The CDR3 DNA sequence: TGCAGCGTTTCCACCGGGACAGGGCATGGGCAGCCCCAGCATTTT.